Below, 18 T cell receptor beta chains from the same sample are listed, as sequenced in a study of cytomegalovirus exposure and HLA in healthy donors. TCRdb's table, derived via immunoSEQ multiplex PCR, lists solely in-frame clones and lacks some. Among some 170,000 clones listed, approximately 89% were seen once. The sequenced material came from PBMCs. The receptor source for this set is a man aged 18 to 29 in good health and CMV-seropositive.

Here the CDR3 reads CASSGPGVPTDTQYF. The CDR3 DNA sequence: TGTGCCAGCAGTGGTCCGGGAGTTCCTACAGATACGCAGTATTTT. The V call is TRBV2, the J call TRBJ2-3, with D perhaps matching TRBD2 (6 bases). There are 15 residues in the CDR3. Germline CDR1 and CDR2: SNHLY and FYNNEI. The V and J ends lost 4 bases and 3 bases respectively, with 14 bases between them.

V and J are TRBV6-1 and TRBJ1-1; maybe TRBD1 (5 bases). The CDR3 is made up of 15 amino acids. Per germline, CDR1 MNHNS and CDR2 SASEGT. Trimming left V 6 bases short and J 5 bases short, with 19 bases between. In DNA, the CDR3 is TGTGCCAGCAGCGAGAAGGCAGTAGGGGTGACTGAAGCTTTCTTT. Amino acid sequence: CASSEKAVGVTEAFF.

The V gene is TRBV29-1, the J gene TRBJ2-1, with D possibly TRBD2 on 7 matching bases. In germline, CDR1 is SQVTM, CDR2 ANQGSEA. V was cut by 5 bases and J by 3 bases, with 17 bases left in between. The CDR3 totals 15 residues. The CDR3 spells CSVPVGGAYYNEQFF. CDR3 DNA sequence: TGCAGCGTTCCCGTTGGGGGGGCCTACTACAATGAGCAGTTCTTC.

V and J are TRBV19 and TRBJ1-4; D gene uncertain. The CDR3 loop spans 13 amino acids. Germline CDR1 reads LNHDA; CDR2 reads SQIVND (reference sequence). V was cut by 3 bases and J by 8 bases, with 10 bases left in between. The CDR3 DNA sequence: TGTGCCAGTAGTATCCGGTTGCGGGAAAAACTGTTTTTT. Translated, it gives CASSIRLREKLFF.

This clone has just one count. This rearrangement joins TRBV11-2 to TRBJ1-1; 8 positions agree with TRBD1. The CDR3 is made up of 14 amino acids. The germline gives CDR1 SGHAT, CDR2 FQNNGV. The V and J ends lost 4 bases and 5 bases, in that order; junction bases with no gene match: 6. In DNA form, the CDR3 reads TGTGCCAGCAGCTCGACAGGGGTTGAGACTGAAGCTTTCTTT. This encodes CASSSTGVETEAFF.

This chain connects TRBV15 to TRBJ2-7; TRBD1 might be the D (6 bases). V was clipped by 4 bases and J by 2 bases, with 21 bases between them. This CDR3 is 17 amino acids long. In germline, CDR1 is LNHNV, CDR2 YYDKDF (reference sequence). CDR3 sequence (DNA): TGTGCCACCAGCAATAGAGATAGACACACAGGGCCCTACGAGCAGTACTTC. It translates to CATSNRDRHTGPYEQYF. Drawing the rest from reference TRBV15 and TRBJ2-7, the complete variable domain is DAMVIQNPRYQVTQFGKPVTLSCSQTLNHNVMYWYQQKSSQAPKLLFHYYDKDFNNEADTPDNFQSRRPNTSFCFLDIRSPGLGDTAMYLCATSNRDRHTGPYEQYFGPGTRLTVT.

The V gene is TRBV19, the J gene TRBJ2-3; D gene unclear. This CDR3 comprises 15 residues. Per germline, CDR1 LNHDA and CDR2 SQIVND (reference sequence). The V gene lost 4 bases and the J gene lost 0 bases, with 11 bases spanning the gap. CDR3 nucleotide sequence: TGTGCCAGTAGTACCCAGACAACTAGCACAGATACGCAGTATTTT. Its translation: CASSTQTTSTDTQYF.

The rearrangement links TRBV7-9 to TRBJ2-7; the match to TRBD1 covers 8 bases. J gave up 2 bases and V 4 bases, and 10 bases lay outside the gene matches. The CDR3 covers 16 residues. The germline V gene encodes CDR1 SEHNR and CDR2 FQNEAQ (reference sequence). The CDR3 spells CASSSDTGQEPYEQYF. CDR3 bases: TGTGCCAGCAGCTCGGATACGGGACAGGAGCCCTACGAGCAGTACTTC. The whole variable domain, filled in from reference TRBV7-9 and TRBJ2-7, reads DTGVSQNPRHKITKRGQNVTFRCDPISEHNRLYWYRQTLGQGPEFLTYFQNEAQLEKSRLLSDRFSAERPKGSFSTLEIQRTEQGDSAMYLCASSSDTGQEPYEQYFGPGTRLTVT.

The genes are TRBV7-8 and TRBJ1-6, with no clear D. The germline V gene encodes CDR1 SGHVS and CDR2 FQNEAQ. The CDR3 length is 13 residues. Trimming stripped 1 base from V and 8 bases from J, with 6 bases between. The CDR3 here is CASSLVLDSPLHF. The CDR3 nucleotides read TGTGCCAGCAGCTTAGTCCTCGATTCACCCCTCCACTTT.

V is TRBV30 and J is TRBJ2-5; TRBD1 matches 8 bases. The germline V gene encodes CDR1 GTSNPN and CDR2 SVGIG (reference sequence). V lost 0 bases to trimming and J lost 5 bases; unmatched junction nucleotides: 5. The CDR3 runs 14 residues. This chain's CDR3 is CAWSVGRGLETQYF. DNA of the CDR3: TGTGCCTGGAGTGTAGGCAGGGGGCTTGAGACCCAGTACTTC.

The V call is TRBV7-8, the J call TRBJ2-3, with 8 bases fitting TRBD2. The V gene's germline CDR1 is SGHVS and CDR2 FQNEAQ. Trimming removed 5 bases from V and 4 bases from J; junction bases left unmatched: 8. This CDR3 is built from 15 residues. CDR3 in DNA: TGTGCCAGCAGCCGTGGGACTAGTTCTCCAGATACGCAGTATTTT. The encoded protein is CASSRGTSSPDTQYF. The whole variable domain, filled in from reference TRBV7-8 and TRBJ2-3, reads GAGVSQSPRYKVAKRGQDVALRCDPISGHVSLFWYQQALGQGPEFLTYFQNEAQLDKSGLPSDRFFAERPEGSVSTLKIQRTQQEDSAVYLCASSRGTSSPDTQYFGPGTRLTVL.

The chain recombines TRBV5-1 with TRBJ2-1; 7 positions match TRBD2. J gave up 2 bases and V 5 bases, and 7 bases lay outside the gene matches. The CDR3 has 15 residues. The V gene's germline CDR1 is SGHRS and CDR2 YFSETQ. CDR3 bases: TGCGCCAGCAGATTTAGCGGGTCAGCCTACAATGAGCAGTTCTTC. This codes for CASRFSGSAYNEQFF.

The chain carries TRBV28 and TRBJ2-7; possibly TRBD2 for D (6 bases). Looked up from germline, CDR1 is MDHEN and CDR2 is SYDVKM. The ends were cut back, 8 bases at V and 0 bases at J, with 17 bases in the middle. This CDR3 has 15 residues. The CDR3 coding sequence is TGTGCCAGCCATTCATCTAGCGCAAGCTCCTACGAGCAGTACTTC. Amino acids: CASHSSSASSYEQYF.

This clone has only one observation. The chain links TRBV4-3 to TRBJ2-7; 7 positions agree with TRBD2. The CDR3 runs to 14 residues. Trimming took 0 bases from V and 9 from J; bases not matched to a gene: 8. The germline V gene encodes CDR1 LGHNA and CDR2 YSLEER. The CDR3 loop is CASSQEVSGKVQYF. As DNA, the CDR3 is TGCGCCAGCAGCCAAGAGGTGAGCGGGAAGGTGCAGTACTTC.

J is TRBJ2-7 and V is TRBV10-3, with a possible D match to TRBD1 (5 bases). CDR3 size: 15 residues. The V and J ends lost 0 bases and 7 bases respectively, with 16 bases between them. Germline CDR1 ENHRY, CDR2 SYGVKD. The CDR3 is CAISESTGRVGEQYF. The CDR3 nucleotides read TGTGCCATCAGTGAGTCGACCGGCAGGGTGGGGGAGCAGTACTTC.

This chain links TRBV2 with TRBJ1-2, with 7 positions matching TRBD1. Germline-derived CDR1 and CDR2 are SNHLY and FYNNEI. This CDR3 has 14 residues. V was pared by 6 bases and J by 2 bases, with 6 bases of the junction left unmatched. This CDR3 is CASRRGTANYGYTF. CDR3 DNA: TGTGCCAGCAGGCGCGGGACAGCAAACTATGGCTACACCTTC. The full variable domain, with the rest looked up from reference TRBV2 and TRBJ1-2, is EPEVTQTPSHQVTQMGQEVILRCVPISNHLYFYWYRQILGQKVEFLVSFYNNEISEKSEIFDDQFSVERPDGSNFTLKIRSTKLEDSAMYFCASRRGTANYGYTFGSGTRLTVV.

CDR3 in amino acids: CASSIYPPVEQYF. CDR3 nucleotide sequence: TGTGCCAGTAGTATATACCCCCCGGTGGAGCAGTACTTC. This chain uses TRBV19 with TRBJ2-7; D gene uncertain. CDR3 length: 13 amino acids. Germline V lookup: CDR1 LNHDA, CDR2 SQIVND (reference sequence). Between the trimmed V and J ends, which lost 2 bases and 7 bases, there was a span of 12 bases.

A single count supports this clone. A junction end diverges from the germline sequence, so it may reflect a read error. The chain carries TRBV7-7 and TRBJ2-1, with D uncertain. The length of the CDR3 is 13 residues. CDR1 and CDR2 (germline): SSHAT, FNYEAQ (reference sequence). This chain's CDR3 is CASSPIGGNEQFF. The CDR3 DNA sequence: TGTGCTAGCAGCCCTATCGGCGGCAATGAGCAGTTCTTC.